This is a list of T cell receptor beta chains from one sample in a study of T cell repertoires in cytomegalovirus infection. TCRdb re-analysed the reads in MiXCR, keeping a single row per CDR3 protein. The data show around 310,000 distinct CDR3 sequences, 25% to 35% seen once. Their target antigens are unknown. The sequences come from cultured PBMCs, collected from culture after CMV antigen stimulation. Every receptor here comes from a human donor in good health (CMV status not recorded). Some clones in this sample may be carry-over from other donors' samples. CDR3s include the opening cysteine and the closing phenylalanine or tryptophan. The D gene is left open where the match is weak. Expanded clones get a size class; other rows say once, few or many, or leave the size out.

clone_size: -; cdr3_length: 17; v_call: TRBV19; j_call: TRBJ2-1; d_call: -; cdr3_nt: TGTGCCAGTAGGGACAGAAACCGGGCCCCAGACTACAATGAGCAGTTCTTC; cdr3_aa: CASRDRNRAPDYNEQFF
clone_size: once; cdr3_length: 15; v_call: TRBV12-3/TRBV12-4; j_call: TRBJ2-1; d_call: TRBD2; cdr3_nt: TGTGCCAGCAGTTTAGGTAGCGGGGGTGTCAATGAGCAGTTCTTC; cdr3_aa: CASSLGSGGVNEQFF
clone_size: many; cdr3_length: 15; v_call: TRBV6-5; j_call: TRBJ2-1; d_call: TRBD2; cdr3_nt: TGTGCCAGCAGTTACTCAGCGGGAGGTTACAATGAGCAGTTCTTC; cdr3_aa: CASSYSAGGYNEQFF
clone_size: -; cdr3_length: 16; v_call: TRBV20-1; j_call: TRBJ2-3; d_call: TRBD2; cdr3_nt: TGCAGTGCTCTAGCGGGGGGGACCTTCGGGACAGATACGCAGTATTTT; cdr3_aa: CSALAGGTFGTDTQYF
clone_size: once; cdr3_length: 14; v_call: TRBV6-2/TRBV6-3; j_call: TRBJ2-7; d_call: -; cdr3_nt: TGTGCCAGCAGTTACCCCTTGTGGGGCTACGAGCAGTACTTC; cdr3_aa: CASSYPLWGYEQYF
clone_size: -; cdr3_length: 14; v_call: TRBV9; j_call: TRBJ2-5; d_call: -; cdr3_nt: TGTGCCAGCAGCGTAGGGGCCCTCCAAGAGACCCAGTACTTC; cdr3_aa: CASSVGALQETQYF
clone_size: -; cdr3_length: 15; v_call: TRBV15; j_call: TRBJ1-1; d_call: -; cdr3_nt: TGTGCCACCAGCAGAGCGGGGCAGGGCAACACTGAAGCTTTCTTT; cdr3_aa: CATSRAGQGNTEAFF
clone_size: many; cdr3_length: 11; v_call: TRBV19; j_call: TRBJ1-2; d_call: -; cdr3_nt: TGTGCCAGTATGAAGGGATATGGCTACACCTTC; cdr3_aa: CASMKGYGYTF
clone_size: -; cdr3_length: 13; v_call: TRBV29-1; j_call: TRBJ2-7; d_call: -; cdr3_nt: TGCAGCGTTGAGACAGGTCAACCCTACGAGCAGTACTTC; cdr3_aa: CSVETGQPYEQYF
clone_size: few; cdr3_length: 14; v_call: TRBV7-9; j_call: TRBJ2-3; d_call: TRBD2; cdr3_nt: TGTGCCAGCAGCTTGAACGGGAGGATAGATACGCAGTATTTT; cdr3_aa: CASSLNGRIDTQYF
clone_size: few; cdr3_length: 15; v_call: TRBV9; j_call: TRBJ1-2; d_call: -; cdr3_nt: TGTGCCAGCAGCGTAGGACAGTCGTATAACTATGGCTACACCTTC; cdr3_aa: CASSVGQSYNYGYTF
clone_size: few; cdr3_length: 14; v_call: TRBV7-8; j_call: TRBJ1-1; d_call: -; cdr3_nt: TGTGCCAGCAGCTTAGGTTTCTCGAACACTGAAGCTTTCTTT; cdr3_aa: CASSLGFSNTEAFF
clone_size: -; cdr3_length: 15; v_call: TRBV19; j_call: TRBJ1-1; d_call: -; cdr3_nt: TGTGCCAGTAGTATAGATGGGCAGCTGAACACTGAAGCTTTCTTT; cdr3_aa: CASSIDGQLNTEAFF
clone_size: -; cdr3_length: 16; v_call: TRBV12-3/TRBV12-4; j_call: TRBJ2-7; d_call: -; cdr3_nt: TGTGCCAGCAGTTCCAACAGAGGACTTAGCTCCTACGAGCAGTACTTC; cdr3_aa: CASSSNRGLSSYEQYF
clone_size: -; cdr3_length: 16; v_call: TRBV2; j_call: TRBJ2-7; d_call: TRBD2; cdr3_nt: TGTGCCACTGCGGGGGAGTTATCCAACCCATCTTACGAGCAGTACTTC; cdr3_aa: CATAGELSNPSYEQYF
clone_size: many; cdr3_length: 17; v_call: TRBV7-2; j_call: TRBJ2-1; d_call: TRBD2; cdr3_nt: TGTGCCAGCAGCTTAGCGCAGCGGGAGGTCTCCTACAATGAGCAGTTCTTC; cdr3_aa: CASSLAQREVSYNEQFF
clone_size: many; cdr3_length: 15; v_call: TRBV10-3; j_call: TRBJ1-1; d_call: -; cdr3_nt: TGTGCCATCAGTGATACGGACACGAGGAACACTGAAGCTTTCTTT; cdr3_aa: CAISDTDTRNTEAFF
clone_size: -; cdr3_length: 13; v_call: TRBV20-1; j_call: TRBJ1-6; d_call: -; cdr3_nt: TGCAGTGCTAGAGCGACAGTTAATTCACCCCTCCACTTT; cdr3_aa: CSARATVNSPLHF
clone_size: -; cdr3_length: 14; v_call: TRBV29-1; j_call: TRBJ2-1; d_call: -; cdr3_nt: TGCAGCGCCCGGCAAGGTCACATCTACAATGAGCAGTTCTTC; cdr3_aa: CSARQGHIYNEQFF
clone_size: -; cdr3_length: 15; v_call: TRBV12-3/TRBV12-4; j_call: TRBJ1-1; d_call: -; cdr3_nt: TGTGCCAGCAGTCCAAACAGGGTGGTGAACACTGAAGCTTTCTTT; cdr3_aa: CASSPNRVVNTEAFF
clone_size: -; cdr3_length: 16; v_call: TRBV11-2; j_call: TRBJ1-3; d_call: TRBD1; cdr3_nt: TGTGCCAGCAGATCCGACAGGGGCCCATCTGGAAACACCATATATTTT; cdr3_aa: CASRSDRGPSGNTIYF
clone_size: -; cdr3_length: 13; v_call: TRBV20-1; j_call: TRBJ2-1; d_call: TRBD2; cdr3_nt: TGCAGTGCCGCCCCTAGCGGGAACAATGAGCAGTTCTTC; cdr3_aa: CSAAPSGNNEQFF
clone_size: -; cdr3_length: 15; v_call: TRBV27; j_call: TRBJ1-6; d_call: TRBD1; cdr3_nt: TGTGCCAGCAGCCGTGGGACAGGGGTTCAATCACCCCTCCACTTT; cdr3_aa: CASSRGTGVQSPLHF
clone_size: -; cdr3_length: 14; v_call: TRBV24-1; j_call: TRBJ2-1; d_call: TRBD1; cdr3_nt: TGTGCCACCAGTGAAGGGACAGTTTACAATGAGCAGTTCTTC; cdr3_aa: CATSEGTVYNEQFF
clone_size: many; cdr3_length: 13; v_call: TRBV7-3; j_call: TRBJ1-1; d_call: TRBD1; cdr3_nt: TGTGCCAGCAGCCGGGACAGCTACACTGAAGCTTTCTTT; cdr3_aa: CASSRDSYTEAFF
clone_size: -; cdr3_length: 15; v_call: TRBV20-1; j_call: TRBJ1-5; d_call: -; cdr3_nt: TGCAGTGCTAGACCCTCGGGACACCAGAATCAGCCCCAGCATTTT; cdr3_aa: CSARPSGHQNQPQHF
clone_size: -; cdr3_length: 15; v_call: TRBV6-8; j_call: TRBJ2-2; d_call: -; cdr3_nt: TGTGCCAGCAGTTACAGGGCCTCAAGATCCGGGGAGCTGTTTTTT; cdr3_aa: CASSYRASRSGELFF
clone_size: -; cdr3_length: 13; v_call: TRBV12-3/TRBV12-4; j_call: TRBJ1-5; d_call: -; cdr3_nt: TGTGCCAGCAGTTCCTTGTGGAATCAGCCCCAGCATTTT; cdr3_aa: CASSSLWNQPQHF
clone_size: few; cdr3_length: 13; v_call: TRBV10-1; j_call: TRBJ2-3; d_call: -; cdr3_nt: TGCGCCACCCAGAGTAGTGGCACAGATACGCAGTATTTT; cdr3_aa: CATQSSGTDTQYF
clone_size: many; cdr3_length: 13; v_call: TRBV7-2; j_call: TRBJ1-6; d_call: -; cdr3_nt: TGTGCCAGCAGCTTAGTTAATAATTCACCCCTCCACTTT; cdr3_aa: CASSLVNNSPLHF
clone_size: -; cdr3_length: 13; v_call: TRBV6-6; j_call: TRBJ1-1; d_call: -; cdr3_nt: TGTGCCAGCAGTTACGTCATGAACACTGAAGCTTTCTTT; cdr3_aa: CASSYVMNTEAFF